This TCR beta chain was captured in a study of cytomegalovirus exposure and HLA in healthy donors. Study findings and constraints: A further, later analysis showed that HLA-associated TCR beta chains (compared with equally common others) were more clonally expanded. In a later analysis, at a false discovery rate of 0.05, approximately 16,000 TCR beta sequences were associated with HLA alleles. TCR beta sequences reportedly predicted most subjects' HLA-A and HLA-B alleles accurately. Associated with cytomegalovirus, according to the listing, were around 160 TCR beta chains.

Of note for this clone: Its cognate antigen is unknown.

The PCR made use of 60 Vbeta and 13 Jbeta primers. The assay was immunoSEQ multiplex PCR, and TCRdb's table has in-frame clones only and misses some. In the table there are 90,000 to 130,000 clones, under 70% of which are singletons. The junction had 9 bases not matched to a gene; V was cut back by 5 bases and J by 1 base. This CDR3 has 16 amino acids. Germline V gene sequence: CDR1 SGHNT, CDR2 YENEEA. V usage is TRBV11-3 and J usage is TRBJ1-1; 8 bases match TRBD1. This receptor was identified in a man aged 30 to 45 in good health and CMV-seropositive. The source material was PBMCs. CDR3 loop: CASSLGQGGRNTEAFF. CDR3 DNA sequence: TGTGCCAGCAGCCTCGGACAGGGAGGGAGGAACACTGAAGCTTTCTTT.